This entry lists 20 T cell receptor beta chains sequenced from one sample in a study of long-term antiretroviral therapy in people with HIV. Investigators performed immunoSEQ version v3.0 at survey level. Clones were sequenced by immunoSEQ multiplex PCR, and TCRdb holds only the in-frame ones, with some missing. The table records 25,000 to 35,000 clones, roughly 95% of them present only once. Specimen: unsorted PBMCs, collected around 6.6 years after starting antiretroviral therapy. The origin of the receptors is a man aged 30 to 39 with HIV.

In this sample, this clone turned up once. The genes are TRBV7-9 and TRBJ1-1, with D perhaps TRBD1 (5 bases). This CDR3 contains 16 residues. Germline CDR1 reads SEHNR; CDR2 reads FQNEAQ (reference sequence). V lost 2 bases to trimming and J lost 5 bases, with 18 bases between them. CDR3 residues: CASSLKPGGGGTEAFF. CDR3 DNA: TGTGCCAGCAGCTTAAAGCCGGGTGGGGGTGGTACTGAAGCTTTCTTT. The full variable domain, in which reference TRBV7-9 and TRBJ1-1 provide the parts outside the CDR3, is DTGVSQNPRHKITKRGQNVTFRCDPISEHNRLYWYRQTLGQGPEFLTYFQNEAQLEKSRLLSDRFSAERPKGSFSTLEIQRTEQGDSAMYLCASSLKPGGGGTEAFFGQGTRLTVV.

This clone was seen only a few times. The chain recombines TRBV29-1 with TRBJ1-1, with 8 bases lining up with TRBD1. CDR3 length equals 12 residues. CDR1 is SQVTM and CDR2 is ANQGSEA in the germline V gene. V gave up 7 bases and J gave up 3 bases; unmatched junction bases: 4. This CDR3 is CSAGGADTEAFF. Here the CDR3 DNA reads TGCAGCGCAGGGGGCGCGGACACTGAAGCTTTCTTT.

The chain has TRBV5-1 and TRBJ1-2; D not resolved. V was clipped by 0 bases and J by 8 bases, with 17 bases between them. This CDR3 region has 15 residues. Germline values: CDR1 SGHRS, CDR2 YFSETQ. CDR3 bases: TGCGCCAGCAGCTTGGAGGGAGGGAAGGCGGAAGGCTACACCTTC. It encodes CASSLEGGKAEGYTF.

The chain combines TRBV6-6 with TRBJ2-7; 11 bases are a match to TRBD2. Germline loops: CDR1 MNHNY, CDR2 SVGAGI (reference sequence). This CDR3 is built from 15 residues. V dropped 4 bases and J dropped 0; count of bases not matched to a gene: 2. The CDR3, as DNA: TGTGCCAGCAGTTGGGGACTAGCGGACTCCTACGAGCAGTACTTC. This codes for CASSWGLADSYEQYF.

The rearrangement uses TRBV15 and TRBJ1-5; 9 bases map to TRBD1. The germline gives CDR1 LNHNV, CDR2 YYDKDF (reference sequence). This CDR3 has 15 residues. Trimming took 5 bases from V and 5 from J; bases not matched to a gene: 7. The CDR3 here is CATSGGTGWDQPQHF. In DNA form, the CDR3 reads TGTGCCACCAGCGGAGGGACAGGGTGGGATCAGCCCCAGCATTTT.

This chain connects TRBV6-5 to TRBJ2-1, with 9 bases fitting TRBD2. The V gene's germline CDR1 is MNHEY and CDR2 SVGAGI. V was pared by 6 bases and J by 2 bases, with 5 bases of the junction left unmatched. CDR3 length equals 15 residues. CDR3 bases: TGTGCCAGCAGGATCAGCGGGAGGCCCTACAATGAGCAGTTCTTC. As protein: CASRISGRPYNEQFF.

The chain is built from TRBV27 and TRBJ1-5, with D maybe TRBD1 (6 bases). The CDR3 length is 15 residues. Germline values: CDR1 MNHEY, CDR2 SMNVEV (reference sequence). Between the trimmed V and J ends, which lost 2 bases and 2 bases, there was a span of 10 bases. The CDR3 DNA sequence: TGTGCCAGCAGTTTAGCAGGGGTGGGCAATCAGCCCCAGCATTTT. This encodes CASSLAGVGNQPQHF.

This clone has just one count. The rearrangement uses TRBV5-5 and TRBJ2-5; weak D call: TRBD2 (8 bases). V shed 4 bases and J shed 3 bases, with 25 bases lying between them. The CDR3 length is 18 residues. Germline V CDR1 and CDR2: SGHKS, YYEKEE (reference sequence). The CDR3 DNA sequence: TGTGCCAGCAGCAGGAGGCCTAGCGGGCCCAGGGGGGAAGAGACCCAGTACTTC. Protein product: CASSRRPSGPRGEETQYF.

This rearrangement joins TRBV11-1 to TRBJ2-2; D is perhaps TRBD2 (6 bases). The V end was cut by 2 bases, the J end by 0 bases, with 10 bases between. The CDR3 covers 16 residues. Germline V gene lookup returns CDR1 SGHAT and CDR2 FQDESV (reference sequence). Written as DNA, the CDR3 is TGTGCCAGCAGCTTACCCGGCGGGGCGAACACCGGGGAGCTGTTTTTT. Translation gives CASSLPGGANTGELFF. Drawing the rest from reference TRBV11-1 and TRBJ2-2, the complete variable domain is EAEVAQSPRYKITEKSQAVAFWCDPISGHATLYWYRQILGQGPELLVQFQDESVVDDSQLPKDRFSAERLKGVDSTLKIQPAELGDSAMYLCASSLPGGANTGELFFGEGSRLTVL.

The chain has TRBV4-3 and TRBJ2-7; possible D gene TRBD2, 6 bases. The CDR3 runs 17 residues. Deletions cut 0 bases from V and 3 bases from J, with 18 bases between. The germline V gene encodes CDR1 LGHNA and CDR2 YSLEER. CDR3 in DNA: TGCGCCAGCAGCCAAGACTGGGACGAGGCGGGATTCTACGAGCAGTACTTC. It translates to CASSQDWDEAGFYEQYF.

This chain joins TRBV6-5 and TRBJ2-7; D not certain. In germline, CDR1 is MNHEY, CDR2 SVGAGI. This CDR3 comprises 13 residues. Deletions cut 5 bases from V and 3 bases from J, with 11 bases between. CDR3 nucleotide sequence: TGTGCCAGCAGTCGCCGGGCAAACTACGAGCAGTACTTC. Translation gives CASSRRANYEQYF.

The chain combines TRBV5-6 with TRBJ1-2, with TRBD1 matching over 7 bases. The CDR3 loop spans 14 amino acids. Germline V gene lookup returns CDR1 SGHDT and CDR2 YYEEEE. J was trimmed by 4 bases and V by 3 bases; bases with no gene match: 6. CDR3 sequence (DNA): TGTGCCAGCAGCTCCGGGACAGCGCCCTATGGCTACACCTTC. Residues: CASSSGTAPYGYTF.

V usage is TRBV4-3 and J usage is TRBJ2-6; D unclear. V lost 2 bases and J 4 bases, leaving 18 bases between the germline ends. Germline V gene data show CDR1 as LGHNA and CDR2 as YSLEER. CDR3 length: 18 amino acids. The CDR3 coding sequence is TGCGCCAGCAGCCAATTACCTATGACCTTCTCCGGGGCCAACGTCCTGACTTTC. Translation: CASSQLPMTFSGANVLTF.

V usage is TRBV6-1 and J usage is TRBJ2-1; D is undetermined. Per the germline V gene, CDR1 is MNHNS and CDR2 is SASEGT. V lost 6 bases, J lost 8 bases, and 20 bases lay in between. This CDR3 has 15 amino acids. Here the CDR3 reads CASSRTELTNDEQFF. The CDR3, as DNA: TGTGCCAGCAGCCGAACGGAGTTGACGAATGATGAGCAGTTCTTC.

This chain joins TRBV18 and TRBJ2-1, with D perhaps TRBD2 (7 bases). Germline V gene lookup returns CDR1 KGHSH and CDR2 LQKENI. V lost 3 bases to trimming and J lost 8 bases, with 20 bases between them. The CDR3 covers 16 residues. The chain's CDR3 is CASSPPWGGRRDEQFF. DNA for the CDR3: TGTGCCAGCTCACCCCCGTGGGGGGGGCGCAGGGATGAGCAGTTCTTC.

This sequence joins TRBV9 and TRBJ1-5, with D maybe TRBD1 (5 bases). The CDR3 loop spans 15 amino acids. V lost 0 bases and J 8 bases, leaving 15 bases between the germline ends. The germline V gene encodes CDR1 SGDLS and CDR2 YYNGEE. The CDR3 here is CASSVGGRANEPQHF. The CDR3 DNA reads TGTGCCAGCAGCGTAGGCGGCAGGGCCAACGAGCCCCAGCATTTT.

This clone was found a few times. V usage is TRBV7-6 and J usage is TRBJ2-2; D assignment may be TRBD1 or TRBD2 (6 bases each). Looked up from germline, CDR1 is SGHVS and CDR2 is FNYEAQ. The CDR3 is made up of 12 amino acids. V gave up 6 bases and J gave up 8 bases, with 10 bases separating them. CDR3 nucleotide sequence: TGTGCCAGCAGAGGCGGGACAGGGGAGCTGTTTTTT. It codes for CASRGGTGELFF.

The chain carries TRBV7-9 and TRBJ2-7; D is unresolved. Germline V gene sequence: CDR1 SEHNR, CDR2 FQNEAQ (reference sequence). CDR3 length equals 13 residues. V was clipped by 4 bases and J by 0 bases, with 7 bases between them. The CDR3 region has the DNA TGTGCCAGCAGCTCTCCGCCCTCCTACGAGCAGTACTTC. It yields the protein CASSSPPSYEQYF.

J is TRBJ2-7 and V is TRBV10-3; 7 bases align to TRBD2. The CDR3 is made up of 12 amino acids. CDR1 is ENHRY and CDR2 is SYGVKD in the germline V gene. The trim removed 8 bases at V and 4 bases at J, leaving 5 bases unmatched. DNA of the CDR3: TGTGCCATCGCGGCGGGAGAATACGAGCAGTACTTC. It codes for CAIAAGEYEQYF.

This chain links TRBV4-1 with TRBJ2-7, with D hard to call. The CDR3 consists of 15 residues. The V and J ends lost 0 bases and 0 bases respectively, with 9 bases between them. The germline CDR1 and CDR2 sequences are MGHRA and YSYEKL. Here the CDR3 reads CASSQDHISSYEQYF. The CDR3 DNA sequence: TGCGCCAGCAGCCAAGATCACATCAGCTCCTACGAGCAGTACTTC.